This is a list of T cell receptor beta chains from one sample in a study of radiation and T cells in renal cell carcinoma. Some clones are missing from TCRdb's copy, which holds only in-frame ones; the method was immunoSEQ multiplex PCR. Of some 120,000 clones in the sample, 81% are singletons; the top ten hold 5% to 6.5%. The sequenced sample was blood, obtained from a patient whose treatment included radiotherapy and nephrectomy. These receptors were collected from a man in his fifties with renal cell carcinoma. Both conserved end residues are part of each CDR3. The D gene is left open where the match is weak. Clone size is given for some rows only: seen once, a few or many times, or a class if the clone is expanded.

j_call	d_call	v_call	clone_size	cdr3_aa	cdr3_nt
TRBJ2-1	NA	TRBV18	NA	CASSPRNEQFF	TGTGCCAGCTCACCCAGAAATGAGCAGTTCTTC
TRBJ1-1	NA	TRBV25-1	NA	CASSGRMNTEAFF	TGTGCCAGCAGTGGGCGGATGAACACTGAAGCTTTCTTT
TRBJ2-1	NA	TRBV14	NA	CASSQDMFTEQFF	TGTGCCAGCAGCCAAGACATGTTTACTGAGCAGTTCTTC
TRBJ2-5	NA	TRBV4-2	NA	CASSQRQETQYF	TGTGCCAGCAGCCAACGCCAAGAGACCCAGTACTTC
TRBJ2-7	NA	TRBV6-5	few	CASSTGPGEIYEQYF	TGTGCCAGCAGTACCGGGCCGGGCGAAATCTACGAGCAGTACTTC
TRBJ2-5	NA	TRBV19	NA	CASSIIGGTRGETQYF	TGTGCCAGTAGTATCATTGGGGGGACCAGGGGAGAGACCCAGTACTTC
TRBJ1-5	TRBD1	TRBV19	NA	CASSTGGGQPQHF	TGTGCCAGTAGTACAGGGGGCGGTCAGCCCCAGCATTTT
TRBJ2-1	NA	TRBV7-2	NA	CASSSGSSSYNEQFF	TGTGCCAGCAGCTCGGGATCAAGCTCCTACAATGAGCAGTTCTTC
TRBJ2-7	NA	TRBV6-5	once	CASSYTRAGRYEQYF	TGTGCCAGCAGTTACACTCGGGCGGGACGGTACGAGCAGTACTTC
TRBJ2-3	NA	TRBV28	NA	CASSSERGALTDTQYF	TGTGCCAGCAGTTCGGAACGGGGGGCCCTCACAGATACGCAGTATTTT
TRBJ2-1	NA	TRBV5-4	NA	CASSARDRSHNEQFF	TGTGCCAGCAGCGCACGCGATCGCTCACACAATGAGCAGTTCTTC